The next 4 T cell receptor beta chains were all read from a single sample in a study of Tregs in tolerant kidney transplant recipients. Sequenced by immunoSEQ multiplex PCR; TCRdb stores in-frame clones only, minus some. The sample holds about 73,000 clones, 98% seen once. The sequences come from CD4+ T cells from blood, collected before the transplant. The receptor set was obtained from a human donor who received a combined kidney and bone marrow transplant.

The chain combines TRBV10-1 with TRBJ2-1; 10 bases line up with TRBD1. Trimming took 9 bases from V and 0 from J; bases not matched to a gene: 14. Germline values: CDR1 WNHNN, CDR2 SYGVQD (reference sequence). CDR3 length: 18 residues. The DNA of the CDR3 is TGCGCCAGGCCAAGGACAGGGGGAAGAGGGTTCTCCTACAATGAGCAGTTCTTC. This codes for CARPRTGGRGFSYNEQFF.

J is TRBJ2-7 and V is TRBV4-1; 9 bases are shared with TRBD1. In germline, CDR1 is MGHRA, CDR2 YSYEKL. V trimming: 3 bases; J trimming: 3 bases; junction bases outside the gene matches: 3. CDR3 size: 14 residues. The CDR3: CASSHVTGGYEQYF. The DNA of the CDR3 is TGCGCCAGCAGCCACGTGACAGGGGGCTACGAGCAGTACTTC.

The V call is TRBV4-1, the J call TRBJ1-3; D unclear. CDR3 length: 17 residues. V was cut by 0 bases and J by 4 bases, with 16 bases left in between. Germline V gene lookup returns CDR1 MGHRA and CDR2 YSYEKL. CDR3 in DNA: TGCGCCAGCAGCCAAGAAGGGCTTGCGGGAGGGGGAAACACCATATATTTT. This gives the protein CASSQEGLAGGGNTIYF.

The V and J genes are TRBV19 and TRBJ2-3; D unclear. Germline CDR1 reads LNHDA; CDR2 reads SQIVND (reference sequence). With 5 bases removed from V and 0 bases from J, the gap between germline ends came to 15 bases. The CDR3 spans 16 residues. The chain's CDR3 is CASSPLRAPSTDTQYF. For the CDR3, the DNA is TGTGCCAGTAGTCCGCTCCGTGCGCCAAGCACAGATACGCAGTATTTT.